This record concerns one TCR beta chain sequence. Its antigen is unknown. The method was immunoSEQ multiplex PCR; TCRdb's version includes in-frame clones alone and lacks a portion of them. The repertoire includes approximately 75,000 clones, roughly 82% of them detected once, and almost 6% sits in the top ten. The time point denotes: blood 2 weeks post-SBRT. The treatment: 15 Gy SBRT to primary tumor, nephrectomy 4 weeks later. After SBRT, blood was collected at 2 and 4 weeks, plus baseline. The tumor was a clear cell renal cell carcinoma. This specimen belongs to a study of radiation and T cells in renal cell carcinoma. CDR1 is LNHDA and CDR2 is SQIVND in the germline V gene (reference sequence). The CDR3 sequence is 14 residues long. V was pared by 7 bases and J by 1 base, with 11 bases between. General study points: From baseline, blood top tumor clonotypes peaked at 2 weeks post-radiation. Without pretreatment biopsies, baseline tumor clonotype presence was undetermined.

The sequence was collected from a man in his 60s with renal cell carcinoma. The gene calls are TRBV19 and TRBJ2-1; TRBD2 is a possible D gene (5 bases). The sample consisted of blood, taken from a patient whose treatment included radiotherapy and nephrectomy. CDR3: CASKEAASYNEQFF. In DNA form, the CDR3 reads TGTGCCAGTAAAGAAGCGGCTTCCTACAATGAGCAGTTCTTC. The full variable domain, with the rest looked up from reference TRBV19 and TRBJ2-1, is DGGITQSPKYLFRKEGQNVTLSCEQNLNHDAMYWYRQDPGQGLRLIYYSQIVNDFQKGDIAEGYSVSREKKESFPLTVTSAQKNPTAFYLCASKEAASYNEQFFGPGTRLTVL.